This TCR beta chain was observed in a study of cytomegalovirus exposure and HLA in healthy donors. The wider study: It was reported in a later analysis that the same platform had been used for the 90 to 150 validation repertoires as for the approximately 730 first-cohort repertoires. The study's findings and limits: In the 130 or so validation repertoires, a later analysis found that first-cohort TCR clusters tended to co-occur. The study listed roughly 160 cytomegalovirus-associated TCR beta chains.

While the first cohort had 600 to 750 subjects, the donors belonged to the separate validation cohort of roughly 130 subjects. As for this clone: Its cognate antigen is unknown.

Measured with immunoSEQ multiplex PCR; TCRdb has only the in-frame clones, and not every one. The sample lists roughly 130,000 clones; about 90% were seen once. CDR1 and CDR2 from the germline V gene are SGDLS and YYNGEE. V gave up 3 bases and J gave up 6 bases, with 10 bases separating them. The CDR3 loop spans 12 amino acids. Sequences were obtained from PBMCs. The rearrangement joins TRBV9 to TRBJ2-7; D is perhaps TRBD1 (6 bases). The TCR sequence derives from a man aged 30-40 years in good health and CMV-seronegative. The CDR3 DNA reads TGTGCCAGCAGCGCCCAGGGGACCGAGCAGTACTTC. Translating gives CASSAQGTEQYF.